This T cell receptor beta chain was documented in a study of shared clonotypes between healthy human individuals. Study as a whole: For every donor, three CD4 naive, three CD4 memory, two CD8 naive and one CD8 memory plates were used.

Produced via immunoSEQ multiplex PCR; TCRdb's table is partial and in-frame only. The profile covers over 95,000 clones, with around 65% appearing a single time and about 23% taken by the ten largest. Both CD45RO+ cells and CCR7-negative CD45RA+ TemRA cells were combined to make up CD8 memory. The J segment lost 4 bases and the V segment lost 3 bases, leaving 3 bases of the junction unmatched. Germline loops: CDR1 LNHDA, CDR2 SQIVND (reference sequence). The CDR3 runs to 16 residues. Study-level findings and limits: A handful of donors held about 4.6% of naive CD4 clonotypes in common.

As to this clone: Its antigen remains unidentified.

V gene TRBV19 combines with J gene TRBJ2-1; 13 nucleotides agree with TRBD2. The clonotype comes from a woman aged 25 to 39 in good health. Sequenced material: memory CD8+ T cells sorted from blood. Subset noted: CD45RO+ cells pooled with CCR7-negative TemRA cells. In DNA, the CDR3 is TGTGCCAGTAGTATCCCGGGACTAGCGGGATACAATGAGCAGTTCTTC. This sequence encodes CASSIPGLAGYNEQFF.